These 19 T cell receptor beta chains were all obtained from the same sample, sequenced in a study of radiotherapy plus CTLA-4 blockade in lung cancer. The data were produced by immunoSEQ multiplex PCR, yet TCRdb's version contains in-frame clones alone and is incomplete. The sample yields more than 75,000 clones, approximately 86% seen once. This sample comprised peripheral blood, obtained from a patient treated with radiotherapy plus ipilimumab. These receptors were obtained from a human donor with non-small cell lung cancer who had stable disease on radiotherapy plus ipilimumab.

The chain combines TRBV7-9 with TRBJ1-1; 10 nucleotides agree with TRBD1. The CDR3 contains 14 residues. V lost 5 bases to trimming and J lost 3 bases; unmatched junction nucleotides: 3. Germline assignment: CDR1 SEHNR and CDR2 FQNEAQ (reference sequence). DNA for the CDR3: TGTGCCAGCAGCATCGGACAGGGGGACACTGAAGCTTTCTTT. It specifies CASSIGQGDTEAFF.

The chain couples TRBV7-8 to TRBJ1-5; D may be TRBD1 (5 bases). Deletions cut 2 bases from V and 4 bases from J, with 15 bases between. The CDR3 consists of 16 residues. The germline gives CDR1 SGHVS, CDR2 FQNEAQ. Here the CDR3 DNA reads TGTGCCAGCAGCTTATCGGGGGGTGTCACAAATCAGCCCCAGCATTTT. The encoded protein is CASSLSGGVTNQPQHF.

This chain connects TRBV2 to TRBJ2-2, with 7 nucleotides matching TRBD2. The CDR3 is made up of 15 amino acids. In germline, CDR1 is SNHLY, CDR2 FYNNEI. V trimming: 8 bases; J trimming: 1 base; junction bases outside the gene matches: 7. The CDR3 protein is CASGEGRQNTGELFF. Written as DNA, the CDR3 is TGTGCCAGCGGGGAGGGACGGCAGAACACCGGGGAGCTGTTTTTT.

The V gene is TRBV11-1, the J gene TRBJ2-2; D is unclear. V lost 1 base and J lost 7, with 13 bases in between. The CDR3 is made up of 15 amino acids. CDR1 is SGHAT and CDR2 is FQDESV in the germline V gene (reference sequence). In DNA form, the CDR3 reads TGTGCCAGCAGCTTAGATAGGTTGGGCGGCGGGGAGCTGTTTTTT. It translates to CASSLDRLGGGELFF.

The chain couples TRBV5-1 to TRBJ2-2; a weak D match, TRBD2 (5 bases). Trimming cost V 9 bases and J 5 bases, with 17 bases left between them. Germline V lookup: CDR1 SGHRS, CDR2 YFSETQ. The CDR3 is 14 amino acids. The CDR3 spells CATQSGIKTGELFF. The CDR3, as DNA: TGCGCCACCCAATCGGGGATTAAAACCGGGGAGCTGTTTTTT.

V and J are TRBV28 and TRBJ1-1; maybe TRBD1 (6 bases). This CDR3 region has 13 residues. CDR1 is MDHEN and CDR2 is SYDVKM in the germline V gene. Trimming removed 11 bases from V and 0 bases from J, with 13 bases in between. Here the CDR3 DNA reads TGTGCCGGGGGCGGGGGCTTGAACACTGAAGCTTTCTTT. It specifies CAGGGGLNTEAFF.

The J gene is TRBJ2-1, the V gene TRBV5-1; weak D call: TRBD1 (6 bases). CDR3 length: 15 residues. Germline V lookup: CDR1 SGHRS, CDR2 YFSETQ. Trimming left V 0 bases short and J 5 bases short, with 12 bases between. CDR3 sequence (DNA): TGCGCCAGCAGCTTGGTACAGGGTCAGAACAATGAGCAGTTCTTC. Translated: CASSLVQGQNNEQFF. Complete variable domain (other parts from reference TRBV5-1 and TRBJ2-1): KAGVTQTPRYLIKTRGQQVTLSCSPISGHRSVSWYQQTPGQGLQFLFEYFSETQRNKGNFPGRFSGRQFSNSRSEMNVSTLELGDSALYLCASSLVQGQNNEQFFGPGTRLTVL.

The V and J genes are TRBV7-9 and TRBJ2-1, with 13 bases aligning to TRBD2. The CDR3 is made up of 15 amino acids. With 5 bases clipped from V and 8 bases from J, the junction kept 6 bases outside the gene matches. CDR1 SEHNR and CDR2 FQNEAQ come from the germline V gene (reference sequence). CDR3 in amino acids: CASSKGLAGADEQFF. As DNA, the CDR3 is TGTGCCAGCAGCAAAGGACTAGCGGGAGCTGATGAGCAGTTCTTC. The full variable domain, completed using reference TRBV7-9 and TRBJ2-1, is DTGVSQNPRHKITKRGQNVTFRCDPISEHNRLYWYRQTLGQGPEFLTYFQNEAQLEKSRLLSDRFSAERPKGSFSTLEIQRTEQGDSAMYLCASSKGLAGADEQFFGPGTRLTVL.

The CDR3 sequence: CAAFGTGHGYTF. The CDR3 DNA sequence: TGTGCCGCCTTCGGGACAGGACATGGCTACACCTTC. V is TRBV28 and J is TRBJ1-2; 8 nucleotides agree with TRBD1. The germline CDR1 and CDR2 sequences are MDHEN and SYDVKM. The CDR3 consists of 12 residues. V lost 11 bases and J lost 6; bases outside the gene matches: 8.

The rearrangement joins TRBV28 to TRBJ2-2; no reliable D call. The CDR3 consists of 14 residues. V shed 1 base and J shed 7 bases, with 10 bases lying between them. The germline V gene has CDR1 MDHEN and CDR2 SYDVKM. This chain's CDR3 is CASSLLGFVGELFF. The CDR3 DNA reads TGTGCCAGCAGTTTATTGGGGTTTGTCGGGGAGCTGTTTTTT.

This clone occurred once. CDR3 nucleotides: TGCGCCAGCAGCCAAGATAGCGGGGGTACAGGGGGCGCCAGAGGCCAGTACTTC. Translated: CASSQDSGGTGGARGQYF. The chain combines TRBV4-1 with TRBJ2-5, with D possibly called TRBD1 or TRBD2 (9 bases each). The CDR3 length is 18 residues. Germline-derived CDR1 and CDR2 are MGHRA and YSYEKL. The V end was cut by 0 bases, the J end by 10 bases, with 27 bases between.

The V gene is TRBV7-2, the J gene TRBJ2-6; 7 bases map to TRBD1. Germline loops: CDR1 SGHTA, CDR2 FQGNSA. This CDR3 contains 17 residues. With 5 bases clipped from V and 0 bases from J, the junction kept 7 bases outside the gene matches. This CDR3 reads CASSPRGQGSGANVLTF. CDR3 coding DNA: TGTGCCAGCAGCCCGAGGGGGCAGGGCTCTGGGGCCAACGTCCTGACTTTC.

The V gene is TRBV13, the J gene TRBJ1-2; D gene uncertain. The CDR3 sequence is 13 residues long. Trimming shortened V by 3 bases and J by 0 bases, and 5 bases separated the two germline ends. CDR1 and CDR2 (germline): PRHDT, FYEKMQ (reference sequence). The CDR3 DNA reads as TGTGCCAGCAGCTTTACAGCTAACTATGGCTACACCTTC. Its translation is CASSFTANYGYTF.

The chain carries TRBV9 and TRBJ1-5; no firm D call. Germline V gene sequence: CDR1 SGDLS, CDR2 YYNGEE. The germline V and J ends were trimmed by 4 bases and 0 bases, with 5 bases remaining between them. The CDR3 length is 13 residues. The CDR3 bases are TGTGCCAGCAGCCAGAATAGCAATCAGCCCCAGCATTTT. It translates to CASSQNSNQPQHF.

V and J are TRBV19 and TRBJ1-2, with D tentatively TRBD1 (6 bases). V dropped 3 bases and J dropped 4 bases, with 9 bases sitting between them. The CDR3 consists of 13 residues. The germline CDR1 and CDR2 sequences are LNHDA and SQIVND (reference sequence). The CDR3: CASSMQGGYGYTF. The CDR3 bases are TGTGCCAGTAGTATGCAAGGGGGCTATGGCTACACCTTC. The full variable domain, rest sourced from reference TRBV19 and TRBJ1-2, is DGGITQSPKYLFRKEGQNVTLSCEQNLNHDAMYWYRQDPGQGLRLIYYSQIVNDFQKGDIAEGYSVSREKKESFPLTVTSAQKNPTAFYLCASSMQGGYGYTFGSGTRLTVV.

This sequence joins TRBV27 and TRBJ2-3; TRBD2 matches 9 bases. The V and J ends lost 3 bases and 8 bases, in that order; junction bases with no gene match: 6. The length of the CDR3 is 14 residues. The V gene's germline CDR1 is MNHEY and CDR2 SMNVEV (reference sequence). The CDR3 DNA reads TGTGCCAGCAGTTTCATAGGACTAGCGCCTACGCAGTATTTT. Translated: CASSFIGLAPTQYF.

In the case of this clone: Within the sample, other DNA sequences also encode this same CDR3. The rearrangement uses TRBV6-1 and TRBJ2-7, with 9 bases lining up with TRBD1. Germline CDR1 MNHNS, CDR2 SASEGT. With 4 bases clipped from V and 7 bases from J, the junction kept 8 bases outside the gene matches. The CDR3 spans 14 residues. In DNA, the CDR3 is TGTGCCAGCAGTGGGGGACAGGGAATGCGAGAGCAGTACTTC. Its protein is CASSGGQGMREQYF.

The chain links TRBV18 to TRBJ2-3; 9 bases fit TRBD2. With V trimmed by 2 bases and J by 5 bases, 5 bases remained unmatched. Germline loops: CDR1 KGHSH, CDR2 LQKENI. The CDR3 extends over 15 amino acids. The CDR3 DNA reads TGTGCCAGCTCACCAGTGCAACTAGCGGGAGATACGCAGTATTTT. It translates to CASSPVQLAGDTQYF.

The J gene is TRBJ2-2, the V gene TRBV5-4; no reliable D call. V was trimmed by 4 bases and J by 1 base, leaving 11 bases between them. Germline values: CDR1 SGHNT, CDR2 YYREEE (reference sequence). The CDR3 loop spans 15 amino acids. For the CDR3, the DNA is TGTGCCAGCAGCCCGGATTCAGGGAACACCGGGGAGCTGTTTTTT. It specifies CASSPDSGNTGELFF.